This T cell receptor beta chain originates from a study of regulatory T cells in long-lasting Graves disease. Germline CDR1 is MDHEN and CDR2 is SYDVKM. Trimming pared 3 bases from V and 4 bases from J, leaving 19 bases between. The CDR3 contains 16 residues. Indicated time point: newly diagnosed GD, antithyroid drugs for less than 3 months. Generation of the TCR library employed RNA extracted from PBMCs. With iRepertoire HTBI primers and Arm-PCR of CDR3 regions, TCR beta libraries were built. TCRdb re-derived calls from the multiplex PCR reads in MiXCR, one entry per CDR3 protein. The sample carries over 450,000 distinct CDR3 sequences, around 12% recorded once. These sequences were also reported in another study, on T cells in Graves' hyperthyroidism and ophthalmopathy.

The specimen was peripheral blood mononuclear cells (PBMCs), collected at new diagnosis, from a patient treated with antithyroid drugs. The TCR was taken from a woman aged 30 to 39 with Graves disease. The chain joins TRBV28 to TRBJ2-7; D possibly corresponds to TRBD2 (6 bases). DNA for the CDR3: TGTGCCAGCAGTTTGTCTACTAACGCGGGGTGGTACGAGCAGTACTTC. Translating it yields CASSLSTNAGWYEQYF.